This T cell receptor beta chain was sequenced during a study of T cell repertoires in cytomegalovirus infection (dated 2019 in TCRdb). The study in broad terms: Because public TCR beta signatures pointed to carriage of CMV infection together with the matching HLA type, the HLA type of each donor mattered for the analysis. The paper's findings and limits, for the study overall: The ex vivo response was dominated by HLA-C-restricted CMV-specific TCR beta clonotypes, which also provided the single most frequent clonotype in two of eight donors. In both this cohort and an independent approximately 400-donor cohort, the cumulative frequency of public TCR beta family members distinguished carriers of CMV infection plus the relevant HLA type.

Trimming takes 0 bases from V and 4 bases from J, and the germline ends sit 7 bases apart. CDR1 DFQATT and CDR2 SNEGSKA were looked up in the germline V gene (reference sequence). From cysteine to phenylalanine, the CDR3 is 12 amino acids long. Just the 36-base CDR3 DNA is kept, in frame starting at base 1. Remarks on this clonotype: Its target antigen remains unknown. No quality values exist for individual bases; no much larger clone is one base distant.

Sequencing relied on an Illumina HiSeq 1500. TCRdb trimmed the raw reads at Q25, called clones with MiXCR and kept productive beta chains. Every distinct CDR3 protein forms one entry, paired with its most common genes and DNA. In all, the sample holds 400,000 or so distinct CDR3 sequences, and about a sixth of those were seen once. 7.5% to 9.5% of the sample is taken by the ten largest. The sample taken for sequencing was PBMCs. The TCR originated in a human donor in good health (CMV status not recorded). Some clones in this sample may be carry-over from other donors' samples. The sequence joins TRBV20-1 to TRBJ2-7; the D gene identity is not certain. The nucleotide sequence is TGCAGTGCTAGAGAAGAAAGATACGAGCAGTACTTC. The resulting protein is CSAREERYEQYF.